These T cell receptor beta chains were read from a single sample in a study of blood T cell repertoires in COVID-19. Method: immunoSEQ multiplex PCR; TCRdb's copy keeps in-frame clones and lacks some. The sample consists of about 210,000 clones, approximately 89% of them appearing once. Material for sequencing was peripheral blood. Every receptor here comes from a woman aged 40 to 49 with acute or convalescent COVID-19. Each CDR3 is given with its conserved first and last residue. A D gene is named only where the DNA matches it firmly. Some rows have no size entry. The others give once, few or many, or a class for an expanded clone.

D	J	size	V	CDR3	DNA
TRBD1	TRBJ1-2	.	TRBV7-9	CASSRDRGNYGYTF	TGTGCCAGCAGCCGGGACAGAGGTAACTATGGCTACACCTTC
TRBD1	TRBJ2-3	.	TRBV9	CASSASGQSHTDTQYF	TGTGCCAGCAGCGCCTCGGGACAGTCACACACAGATACGCAGTATTTT
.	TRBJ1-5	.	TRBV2	CASSRGRGPLLNQPQHF	TGTGCCAGCAGCCGGGGCAGGGGCCCTCTCCTCAATCAGCCCCAGCATTTT
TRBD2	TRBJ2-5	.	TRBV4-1	CASSQDRGGRAETQYF	TGCGCCAGCAGCCAAGATCGTGGGGGGAGGGCGGAGACCCAGTACTTC
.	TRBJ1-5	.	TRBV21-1	CASSKEIREDQPQHF	TGTGCCAGCAGCAAAGAAATCAGGGAGGATCAGCCCCAGCATTTT
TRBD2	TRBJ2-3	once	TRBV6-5	CASNSRLAPDTQYF	TGTGCCAGCAACTCAAGACTAGCTCCAGATACGCAGTATTTT
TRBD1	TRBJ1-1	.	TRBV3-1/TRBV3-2	CASSGQGAEAFF	TGTGCCAGCAGCGGACAGGGGGCTGAAGCTTTCTTT
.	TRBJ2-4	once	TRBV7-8	CASSINTGLKNIQYF	TGTGCCAGCAGCATTAATACAGGGTTGAAAAACATTCAGTACTTC
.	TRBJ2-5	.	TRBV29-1	CSAHRVETQYF	TGCAGCGCACACAGGGTCGAGACCCAGTACTTC
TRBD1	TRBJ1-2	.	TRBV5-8	CASSPGTVGYGYTF	TGTGCCAGCAGCCCGGGGACAGTAGGTTATGGCTACACCTTC
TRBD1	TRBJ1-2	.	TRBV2	CASSVWGQGFYGYTF	TGTGCCAGCAGTGTTTGGGGACAGGGGTTTTACGGCTACACCTTC
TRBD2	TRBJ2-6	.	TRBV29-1	CSVAGDSGANVLTF	TGCAGCGTCGCGGGGGACTCTGGGGCCAACGTCCTGACTTTC
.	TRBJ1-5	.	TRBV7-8	CASSFVGQPSNQPQHF	TGTGCCAGCAGCTTTGTGGGCCAGCCGAGCAATCAGCCCCAGCATTTT
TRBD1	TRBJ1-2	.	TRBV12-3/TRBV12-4	CASRQRQGPTTF	TGTGCCAGCAGGCAAAGACAGGGGCCCACCACCTTC
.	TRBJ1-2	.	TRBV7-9	CASSRGYTF	TGTGCCAGCAGCCGGGGCTACACCTTC
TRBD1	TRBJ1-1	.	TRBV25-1	CASVAGQLNTEAFF	TGTGCCAGCGTAGCGGGACAGTTGAACACTGAAGCTTTCTTT
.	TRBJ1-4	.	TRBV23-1	CASSQAGYATNEKLFF	TGCGCCAGCAGTCAAGCAGGTTACGCAACTAATGAAAAACTGTTTTTT
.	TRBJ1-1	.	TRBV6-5	CASSSGGAGSTTEAFF	TGTGCCAGCAGTTCGGGGGGGGCAGGCTCGACCACTGAAGCTTTCTTT
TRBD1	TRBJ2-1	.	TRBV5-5	CASSSTGGWNEQFF	TGTGCCAGCAGCTCGACAGGGGGCTGGAATGAGCAGTTCTTC
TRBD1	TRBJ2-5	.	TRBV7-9	CASSFRQGQETQYF	TGTGCCAGCAGCTTCCGACAGGGCCAAGAGACCCAGTACTTC
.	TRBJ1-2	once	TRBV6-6	CASSYYGGRNGYTF	TGTGCCAGCAGTTACTACGGGGGGCGCAATGGCTACACCTTC
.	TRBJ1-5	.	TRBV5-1	CASSRGTDSNQPQHF	TGCGCCAGCAGCCGCGGGACGGATAGCAATCAGCCCCAGCATTTT
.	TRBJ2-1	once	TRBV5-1	CASSPRPLAGVSYNEQFF	TGCGCCAGCAGCCCCCGGCCCCTAGCAGGGGTCTCCTACAATGAGCAGTTCTTC
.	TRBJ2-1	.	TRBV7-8	CASSRYGVSYNEQFF	TGTGCCAGCAGCCGCTACGGGGTCTCTTACAATGAGCAGTTCTTC